This record concerns one TCR beta chain sequence. Its antigen is as yet unknown. This sample is drawn from a study of Graves' ophthalmopathy and Graves' hyperthyroidism. Overall study results and limits: With a specificity of just under 75% and a sensitivity of over 65%, the model predicted ophthalmopathy progression.

From fresh peripheral blood, over 9 ml in volume, the PBMCs were obtained. Transcripts of RNA were the source for amplifying TCR beta CDR3 regions. First-round RT-PCR used HTBI primers; second-round multiplex PCR followed. TCRdb processed the multiplex PCR reads anew with MiXCR; each CDR3 protein has one entry. The sample yields approximately 640,000 distinct CDR3 sequences, under 50% seen once. Sequenced material: peripheral blood. The clonotype was recovered from an adult man with Graves' ophthalmopathy.

The DNA for the CDR3 is TGTGCCAGCTTGAGTCTCGGCGGCACAGATACGCAGTATTTT. This translates into CASLSLGGTDTQYF. This chain uses TRBV2 with TRBJ2-3; D not resolved. The ends were cut back, 8 bases at V and 1 base at J, with 13 bases in the middle. This CDR3 is 14 amino acids long. Germline-derived CDR1 and CDR2 are SNHLY and FYNNEI. The variable domain in full, with the rest retrieved from reference TRBV2 and TRBJ2-3, is EPEVTQTPSHQVTQMGQEVILRCVPISNHLYFYWYRQILGQKVEFLVSFYNNEISEKSEIFDDQFSVERPDGSNFTLKIRSTKLEDSAMYFCASLSLGGTDTQYFGPGTRLTVL.